This TCR beta chain came from a study of blood T cells in healthy people across ages. Combining a sample-barcoded 5' primer with a J-beta primer mix, a second PCR ran for about 6 to 12 cycles. TCRdb independently ran MiXCR on the 5' RACE reads; one entry per CDR3 protein. The table shows hundreds of thousands of distinct CDR3 sequences, with about 34% occurring only once. Germline V gene lookup returns CDR1 ENHRY and CDR2 SYGVKD. Trimming stripped 8 bases from V and 6 bases from J, with 31 bases between. This CDR3 is 18 amino acids long. The sequence was collected from a woman older than 75 in good health. Specimen: blood. V gene TRBV10-3 combines with J gene TRBJ1-2; tentatively, D is TRBD1 (5 bases). The CDR3 here is CAIESGTELDTGVNGYTF. CDR3 sequence (DNA): TGTGCCATCGAGTCGGGAACAGAATTGGACACAGGAGTAAATGGCTACACCTTC.